This T cell receptor (beta chain) was obtained from a study of T cell responses to AZD1222 COVID-19 vaccine (dated by TCRdb to the early 2020s). Notes on the research overall: TCR sequencing was performed for approximately 240 trial participants, of whom 200 to 220 were given two doses of AZD1222 and some 26 were given two doses of MenACWY control vaccine. Trial participants were enrolled into age subgroups of 18-55, 56-69 and 70-plus years, which contained approximately 150, 30 and 60 TCR-sequenced participants, respectively. Paper-wide results and their limitations: Participants were mostly white British, with more females than males. The authors suggested clonal diversity may have been underestimated. The 56-69-year group was small, and its depth increase did not reach significance, likely because of low power. Conclusions about previously exposed vaccinees are limited, since just a handful of AZD1222 recipients were seropositive for SARS-CoV-2 at baseline. Because no samples from the day 14 peak response were available, repertoires could be characterized only after the peak T cell response. CD4 TCRs associated with the vaccine covered the entire spike protein, and the dominant responses were in regions 160-218 and 743-854. A significant rise in spike-specific TCR breadth and depth was observed after two AZD1222 doses relative to day 0 and relative to MenACWY recipients. Epitopes outside the regions mutated in the B.1.351 and B.1.1.7 variants were reportedly recognized by nearly half of the unique spike-specific TCRs.

The sample's time point label, decoded: about 28 days (+/-7) after the second vaccine dose. The treatment or condition label, read with the paper, signifies: meningococcal conjugate vaccine given as trial control. The vaccinee samples were drawn from two UK trials, COV001 and COV002, one of which was a single-blind randomized controlled phase 2/3 trial testing AZD1222 (ChAdOx1 nCoV-19) in healthy adults. For TCRbeta chain sequencing, PBMC samples from trial participants were taken at day 0 and at day 28 after the second dose. The germline V gene encodes CDR1 SGHTA and CDR2 FQGNSA. Trimming costs V 4 bases and J 5 bases, and their ends lie 27 bases apart. The CDR3, cysteine through phenylalanine, is 19 amino acids long. Solely the CDR3 DNA is kept, with 57 bases framed from the first base. The CDR3 regions of human TCRbeta chains were analyzed by immunosequencing. In the authors' own workflow: TCRs in the repertoires were compared against a reference library of SARS-CoV-2-specific TCRs that had been generated with the MIRA antigen-specificity platform. Breadth was defined as the fraction of unique TCRs that were SARS-CoV-2-associated. Depth was defined as the fraction of total T cells that were SARS-CoV-2-associated. Using the MIRA data, each spike-specific TCR was mapped to the spike region that the TCR reacts to and placed in a CD4 or CD8 class. Log10-transformed breadth and depth values were compared by one-way ANOVA with Sidak's multiple comparisons tests. TCRdb stores this immuneACCESS table with in-frame sequences only. Part of the clones is absent; in the studies checked, under half of the shortfall reflects unresolved V genes, and no reason is known for the rest. V, J and clone size reflect that table, while D and trimming were determined from the DNA. Present in this sample are 140,000 to 150,000 clones, roughly 88% of which were seen just once. In total, the top ten clones hold about 4.9% of the sample.

Note on this clone: The clone's antigen remains unknown. No per-base quality is available; no much larger clone lies one base away.

The sample here was peripheral blood, taken 28 days after the second dose of the MenACWY control vaccine. This sequence uses TRBV7-2 and TRBJ2-1, with the D gene tentatively TRBD1 or TRBD2, based on 7 matching bases in each. This TCR was recovered from an adult who received the MenACWY meningococcal vaccine as a control. The CDR3 reads as follows: CASSYARQGGLAANNEQFF. The DNA is as follows: TGTGCCAGCAGCTATGCTAGACAGGGCGGGCTAGCGGCAAACAATGAGCAGTTCTTC.